This paragraph covers one TCR beta chain sequence. This clone was counted a single time. Which antigen it targets is not known. No base-level quality is on record; no much larger clone is a single base apart. Other DNA variants within this sample encode the same CDR3. These data originate in a study of shared clonotypes between healthy human individuals (dated by TCRdb to 2018 to 2021). Study-wide context: The cohort included a few men and two women between 18 and 49 years of age. Different laboratories and diverse techniques were used to prepare libraries and sequence TCR repertoires, to increase sequencing depth and limit assay-specific biases. To estimate repertoire size and how much clonotype sharing occurs between individuals, the study deeply sequenced the blood TCR repertoires of five healthy adults. Leukapheresis yielded between about 0.94 and 8.9 billion PBMCs per donor. For each donor, CD4 naive and CD4 memory were each given three plates, CD8 naive was given two plates, and CD8 memory was given one plate. Here is what the overall study found, with its caveats: The small number of donors limited the genetic and exposure-history diversity represented. Rarefaction of sorted-subset datasets indicated incomplete sequencing despite the large sequencing depth. Across a few donors, around 5% of naive CD4, over 3% of naive CD8, 2.3% of memory CD4, and under 0.45% of memory CD8 clonotypes were shared. Sampling was restricted to blood, and TCR repertoires in tissues likely differ from the TCR repertoires found in blood. Compared with non-shared clonotypes, the clonotypes found in all four sorted-subset donors had higher generation probabilities. Larger estimated clonotype richness was generally found for naive subsets than for memory subsets. Based on pairwise subsampling, the degree of clonotype sharing among donors was expected to be affected by sequencing depth.

Using the deep immunoSEQ assay, TCR CDR3 regions were amplified from genomic DNA by multiplex PCR. Extracted genomic DNA from each cell subset was spread evenly across all wells of several immunoSEQ 96-well plates, with each plate serving as a replicate. For sorted subsets, around 200 ng genomic DNA, equal to 25,000 to 35,000 T cell genomes, was loaded into each replicate PCR. Purified libraries were measured with a Qubit 3.0 fluorometer, size-checked on a Bioanalyzer 2100, and measured again with the KAPA Library Quantification kit. Each immunoSEQ 96-well plate was sequenced on its own single-read 150-cycle Illumina NextSeq 550 flow cell. The original methods were these. The immunoSEQ output contained only junctional sequences without quality scores, so filtering could not match that applied to full-length reads. To assign V/J genes and CDR3, sequences were annotated using PyIR, a Python wrapper for IgBLAST v1.9, with IMGT germline references. Reads with weak V/J assignments (E-value above 1e-6), missing CDR3, stop codons, out-of-frame junctions, or ambiguous translated residues were removed. A V3J clonotype was defined by an identical inferred V gene, J gene, and CDR3 amino acid sequence. Percentage overlap between repertoires was calculated by dividing the number of shared unique clonotypes by the size of the smaller repertoire. Three approaches were used to assess repertoire richness: RTK rarefaction, the Chao1 estimator, and Recon v2.1 estimates of unobserved clonotypes. For all TCRbeta clonotypes obtained by the gDNA method from several donors, generation probabilities were computed with OLGA. TCRdb took over this immuneACCESS table, retaining in-frame rearrangements with V and J assigned. Such tables are incomplete; in checked studies, under half of the missing clones stem from an unresolved V gene, and the remainder is unexplained. D and trimming come from the DNA, and the V and J calls and clone size come from that table. The sample table shows about 2.4 million clones, and approximately 94% are seen once. In total, the top ten clones hold about 0.34% of the sample.

V and J lose 1 base and 6 bases, and a span of 6 bases separates them. Counted from cysteine to phenylalanine, this CDR3 has 13 amino acids. The kept DNA is CDR3 alone, 39 bases in frame from the first base. Based on the germline V gene (reference sequence), the CDR1 and CDR2 sequences are LNHNV and YYDKDF. The donors were healthy, HIV-negative adults who had no recently reported acute infections or vaccinations. All donors were Caucasian adults living in Nashville, Tennessee, USA. Magnetic negative selection was used to enrich CD4+ T cells, after which naive cells were positively selected on CD45RA and the negative fraction became the memory subset. Blood was obtained by leukapheresis, after which PBMCs were separated by Ficoll-Histopaque density gradient centrifugation and cryopreserved in liquid nitrogen vapor phase. Analytical flow cytometry was used to check the purity and quantity of each magnetically sorted T cell population. Each sorted fraction had its genomic DNA isolated and then quantified by UV absorbance on a Nanodrop 2000c.

The receptor was derived from a man younger than 35 in good health. Some clones in this sample may be carry-over from other donors' samples. Sequencing input: naive CD4+ T cells from PBMCs. The cell subset or site label on this specimen signifies: CD45RA+ positively selected. The rearrangement joined TRBV15 to TRBJ2-2; no D segment can be confidently identified. For the CDR3, the sequence is CATSRGSAGELFF. The sequenced DNA: TGTGCCACCAGCAGAGGATCTGCCGGGGAGCTGTTTTTT.